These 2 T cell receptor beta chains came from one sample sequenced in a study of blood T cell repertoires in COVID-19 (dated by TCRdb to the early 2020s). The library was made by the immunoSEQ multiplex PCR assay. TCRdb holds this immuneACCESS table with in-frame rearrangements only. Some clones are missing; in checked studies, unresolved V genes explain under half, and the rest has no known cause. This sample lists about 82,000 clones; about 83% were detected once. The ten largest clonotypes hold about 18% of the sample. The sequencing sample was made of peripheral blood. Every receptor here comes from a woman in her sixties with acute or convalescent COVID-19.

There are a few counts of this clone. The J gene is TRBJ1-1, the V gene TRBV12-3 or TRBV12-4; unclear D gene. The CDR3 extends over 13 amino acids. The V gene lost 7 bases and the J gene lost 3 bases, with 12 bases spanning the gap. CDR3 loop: CASTLIAYTEAFF. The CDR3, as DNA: TGTGCCAGCACCCTGATAGCGTACACTGAAGCTTTCTTT.

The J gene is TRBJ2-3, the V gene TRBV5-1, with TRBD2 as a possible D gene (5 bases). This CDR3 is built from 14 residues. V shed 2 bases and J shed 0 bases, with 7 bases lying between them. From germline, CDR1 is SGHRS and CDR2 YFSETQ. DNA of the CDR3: TGCGCCAGCAGCTTTGAGGGTAGCACAGATACGCAGTATTTT. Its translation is CASSFEGSTDTQYF.